These 3 T cell receptor beta chains were all obtained from the same sample, sequenced in a study of T cell responses to AZD1222 COVID-19 vaccine. TCRdb keeps only in-frame clones here, not all; method: immunoSEQ multiplex PCR. The table lists some 170,000 clones, 85% to 90% of them singletons. The input for sequencing was peripheral blood, taken on day 0 of AZD1222 vaccination. Receptors were obtained from an adult in good health.

The chain recombines TRBV5-1 with TRBJ1-4, with D perhaps TRBD1 (6 bases). CDR1 and CDR2 from the germline V gene are SGHRS and YFSETQ. The CDR3 contains 15 residues. Trimming removed 0 bases from V and 5 bases from J, with 11 bases in between. As DNA, the CDR3 is TGCGCCAGCAGCTTGGGAGCCAGGGGAAATGAAAAACTGTTTTTT. It codes for CASSLGARGNEKLFF.

In this sample, this clone turned up once. This chain links TRBV15 with TRBJ2-1, with a weak D call TRBD1 (7 bases). CDR3 size: 16 residues. The germline V gene encodes CDR1 LNHNV and CDR2 YYDKDF (reference sequence). V lost 6 bases to trimming and J lost 6 bases, with 21 bases between them. The CDR3 sequence is CATRQGRIRSSNEQFF. In nucleotides, the CDR3 is TGTGCCACCAGACAGGGGAGGATCCGGAGTTCCAATGAGCAGTTCTTC.

The V and J genes are TRBV6-5 and TRBJ2-1, with 12 bases matching TRBD1. CDR1 and CDR2 from the germline V gene are MNHEY and SVGAGI. V shed 4 bases, J shed 8 bases, and the junction held 6 bases outside the gene matches. The CDR3 runs to 15 residues. The CDR3 spells CASSSLGQGADEQFF. The CDR3 nucleotides read TGTGCCAGCAGTTCCTTGGGACAGGGGGCCGATGAGCAGTTCTTC.